The entry below describes one T cell receptor beta chain. The junction had 9 bases not matched to a gene; V was cut back by 5 bases and J by 2 bases. The CDR3 totals 15 residues. Germline V gives CDR1 SGHNT, CDR2 YYREEE (reference sequence). The age range of participants was 18 to 89 years, with residence in fewer than 25 US areas. The sample is drawn from a study of blood T cell repertoires in COVID-19. Study background: Specimens from acute and convalescent COVID-19 originated in the United States, Italy and Spain.

Source study methods: Amplification from reference gene primers served as the basis for estimated nucleated cell counts. Some clones are missing from TCRdb's copy, which holds only in-frame ones; the method was immunoSEQ multiplex PCR. V, J and clone size are taken as reported in that table, and D and trimming were inferred from the DNA itself. The sample carries about 220,000 clones, 86% recorded once. The sample comprised PBMCs or T cells enriched from blood (not recorded which). V usage is TRBV5-4 and J usage is TRBJ2-7; 8 bases match TRBD1. The TCR was taken from a woman between 35 and 50 years old with acute COVID-19. The CDR3 protein is CASSEGTGTTYEQYF. The CDR3 nucleotides are TGTGCCAGCAGTGAAGGGACAGGAACAACCTACGAGCAGTACTTC. The full variable domain, rest sourced from reference TRBV5-4 and TRBJ2-7, is ETGVTQSPTHLIKTRGQQVTLRCSSQSGHNTVSWYQQALGQGPQFIFQYYREEENGRGNFPPRFSGLQFPNYSSELNVNALELDDSALYLCASSEGTGTTYEQYFGPGTRLTVT.